Shown below are 29 T cell receptor beta chains from a single sample sequenced in a study of early T cells in non-severe SARS-CoV-2 infection. TCRdb re-analysed the 5' RACE reads in MiXCR, keeping a single row per CDR3 protein. Among tens of thousands of distinct CDR3 sequences listed, about 14% were seen once. The source material was whole blood, sampled at baseline. The receptor source for this set is an adult who was a healthcare worker with PCR-confirmed SARS-CoV-2 infection or an uninfected control (not recorded which).

In this sample, this clonotype turned up many times. The rearrangement links TRBV28 to TRBJ2-1; 14 positions match TRBD2. After removal of 4 bases from V and 8 bases from J, the junction contained 7 bases not matched to a gene. CDR3 length: 16 amino acids. The germline V gene encodes CDR1 MDHEN and CDR2 SYDVKM. CDR3 DNA: TGTGCCAGCAGTTCGGGACTAGCGGGAGTATTGCATGAGCAGTTCTTC. Protein product: CASSSGLAGVLHEQFF.

This clonotype was picked up a small number of times. The chain joins TRBV29-1 to TRBJ2-1; the match to TRBD2 covers 12 bases. The CDR3 extends over 16 amino acids. The V gene's germline CDR1 is SQVTM and CDR2 ANQGSEA. V lost 0 bases and J lost 7; bases outside the gene matches: 7. The DNA for the CDR3 is TGCAGCGTTGAAGAAAGAATACTAGCGGGAGGAAATGAGCAGTTCTTC. Translated, it gives CSVEERILAGGNEQFF.

The table lists this clonotype with a few counts. V gene TRBV7-8 combines with J gene TRBJ2-7, with D hard to call. CDR3 size: 15 residues. The V end was cut by 6 bases, the J end by 0 bases, with 15 bases between. Germline-derived CDR1 and CDR2 are SGHVS and FQNEAQ. CDR3 bases: TGTGCCAGCAGGCACGGACCCGCGAGCTCCTACGAGCAGTACTTC. It codes for CASRHGPASSYEQYF.

The J gene is TRBJ2-1, the V gene TRBV20-1; 8 bases align to TRBD2. Looked up from germline, CDR1 is DFQATT and CDR2 is SNEGSKA (reference sequence). Trimming removed 5 bases from V and 3 bases from J; junction bases left unmatched: 6. This CDR3 contains 14 residues. The CDR3 bases are TGCAGTGCTCGGGGGAGCGGGAGCTACAATGAGCAGTTCTTC. This translates into CSARGSGSYNEQFF.

CDR3 amino acids: CASISAGGTGELFF. For the CDR3, the DNA is TGTGCCAGCATATCTGCGGGGGGCACCGGGGAGCTGTTTTTT. The rearrangement joins TRBV12-3 or TRBV12-4 to TRBJ2-2; 8 bases align to TRBD2. V dropped 7 bases and J dropped 4; count of bases not matched to a gene: 5. The CDR3 is 14 residues long.

This clonotype was recorded a few times. The rearrangement uses TRBV28 and TRBJ2-2; weak D call: TRBD1 (5 bases). The CDR3 has 15 amino acids. Trimming took off 4 bases at V and 11 bases at J, with 20 bases between the two ends. Germline CDR1 is MDHEN and CDR2 is SYDVKM. The CDR3, as DNA: TGTGCCAGCAGTTCCCTGGACACCTTTCCAAGAGAGCTGTTTTTT. Translating it yields CASSSLDTFPRELFF.

In its sample, this clonotype was seen a few times. The chain combines TRBV27 with TRBJ2-3, with no clear D. CDR3 size: 15 residues. The V and J ends lost 6 bases and 2 bases respectively, with 15 bases between them. The germline V gene has CDR1 MNHEY and CDR2 SMNVEV (reference sequence). CDR3 coding DNA: TGTGCCAGCAGAACCCGCGGTCTCCTCACAGATACGCAGTATTTT. Its protein is CASRTRGLLTDTQYF.

This clonotype has more than one count but fewer than ten. This chain joins TRBV3-1 and TRBJ1-6; 12 bases line up with TRBD1. This CDR3 comprises 17 residues. The J segment lost 10 bases and the V segment lost 1 base, leaving 8 bases of the junction unmatched. Germline V gene lookup returns CDR1 LGHDT and CDR2 YNNKEL (reference sequence). CDR3 in DNA: TGTGCCAGCAGCCAAGGTGCGGGACAGGGGGCGAGGTCACCCCTCCACTTT. It yields the protein CASSQGAGQGARSPLHF.

This clonotype was picked up many times. CDR3 sequence: CSATRSKAYNEQFF. CDR3 bases: TGCAGTGCTACCCGCAGCAAGGCCTACAATGAGCAGTTCTTC. The gene calls are TRBV20-1 and TRBJ2-1, with unresolved D. The CDR3 contains 14 residues. V was pared by 4 bases and J by 2 bases, with 12 bases between. Germline V CDR1 and CDR2: DFQATT, SNEGSKA (reference sequence).

This clonotype was observed at least ten times. This chain links TRBV30 with TRBJ1-1; TRBD1 aligns across 7 bases. V lost 3 bases and J lost 4; bases outside the gene matches: 5. Germline V gene data show CDR1 as GTSNPN and CDR2 as SVGIG (reference sequence). The CDR3 covers 13 residues. CDR3 sequence reads: CAWRRNRGTEAFF. The CDR3 coding sequence is TGTGCCTGGAGGCGCAACAGGGGCACTGAAGCTTTCTTT.

Only a few counts were recorded for this clonotype. V gene TRBV18 combines with J gene TRBJ1-2; D not resolved. CDR3 size: 16 residues. CDR1 KGHSH and CDR2 LQKENI come from the germline V gene. Trimming removed 5 bases at V and 6 bases at J, with 22 bases between. In DNA form, the CDR3 reads TGTGCCAGCTCATCTGCGGGTACCACTAGCACGGATGGCTACACCTTC. It translates to CASSSAGTTSTDGYTF.

This clonotype has more than one count but fewer than ten. The J gene is TRBJ1-2, the V gene TRBV29-1; D uncertain. Per the germline V gene, CDR1 is SQVTM and CDR2 is ANQGSEA. The CDR3 has 12 residues. Between the trimmed V and J ends, which lost 4 bases and 8 bases, there was a span of 14 bases. This CDR3 is CSVVGGFEGYTF. In DNA, the CDR3 is TGCAGCGTTGTCGGAGGTTTCGAAGGCTACACCTTC. The complete variable domain, with remaining parts taken from reference TRBV29-1 and TRBJ1-2, reads SAVISQKPSRDICQRGTSLTIQCQVDSQVTMMFWYRQQPGQSLTLIATANQGSEATYESGFVIDKFPISRPNLTFSTLTVSNMSPEDSSIYLCSVVGGFEGYTFGSGTRLTVV.

This clonotype showed up many times. This sequence joins TRBV30 and TRBJ2-5; no reliable D call. The CDR3 consists of 15 residues. The V gene lost 0 bases and the J gene lost 1 base, with 12 bases spanning the gap. The germline V gene has CDR1 GTSNPN and CDR2 SVGIG (reference sequence). CDR3 residues: CAWSVRLTPQETQYF. The CDR3 DNA sequence: TGTGCCTGGAGTGTACGATTGACGCCCCAAGAGACCCAGTACTTC. The whole variable domain, remainder taken from reference TRBV30 and TRBJ2-5, is SQTIHQWPATLVQPVGSPLSLECTVEGTSNPNLYWYRQAAGRGLQLLFYSVGIGQISSEVPQNLSASRPQDRQFILSSKKLLLSDSGFYLCAWSVRLTPQETQYFGPGTRLLVL.

This clonotype has more than one count but fewer than ten. This chain's CDR3 is CASSPGQGDTGELFF. In DNA, the CDR3 is TGTGCCAGCTCCCCAGGACAGGGCGACACCGGGGAGCTGTTTTTT. This rearrangement joins TRBV18 to TRBJ2-2; TRBD1 aligns across 8 bases. From germline, CDR1 is KGHSH and CDR2 LQKENI. V lost 6 bases, J lost 3 bases, and 6 bases stayed unmatched. The CDR3 length is 15 residues.

This clonotype was found many times. The chain carries TRBV7-9 and TRBJ2-5; TRBD2 matches at 10 bases. V lost 0 bases, J lost 3 bases, and 1 base stayed unmatched. This CDR3 is 15 amino acids long. The germline V gene encodes CDR1 SEHNR and CDR2 FQNEAQ (reference sequence). The DNA of the CDR3 is TGTGCCAGCAGCTTAGCGCTAGCGGGAGAAGAGACCCAGTACTTC. Its translation is CASSLALAGEETQYF.

In this sample, this clonotype turned up a few times. CDR3 region: CAISESQPLDNTEQFF. CDR3 nucleotide sequence: TGTGCCATCAGTGAGTCCCAGCCATTAGACAATACTGAGCAGTTCTTC. The V gene is TRBV10-3, the J gene TRBJ2-1, with unresolved D. The germline gives CDR1 ENHRY, CDR2 SYGVKD. V was clipped by 0 bases and J by 9 bases, with 18 bases between them. The CDR3 is 16 amino acids.

This chain connects TRBV5-1 to TRBJ2-1; 8 nucleotides match TRBD2. After removal of 4 bases from V and 0 bases from J, the junction contained 6 bases not matched to a gene. The germline V gene has CDR1 SGHRS and CDR2 YFSETQ. The CDR3 runs to 16 residues. CDR3 in amino acids: CASSPFSGVSYNEQFF. The CDR3 DNA reads TGCGCCAGCAGCCCATTTAGCGGGGTCTCCTACAATGAGCAGTTCTTC.

The chain links TRBV28 to TRBJ2-3; D not certain. Germline CDR1 reads MDHEN; CDR2 reads SYDVKM. The germline V and J ends were trimmed by 8 bases and 0 bases, with 6 bases remaining between them. The CDR3 runs 12 residues. CDR3 loop: CASRRSTDTQYF. DNA for the CDR3: TGTGCCAGCCGGAGAAGCACAGATACGCAGTATTTT. The entire variable domain, with the rest obtained from reference TRBV28 and TRBJ2-3, is as follows: DVKVTQSSRYLVKRTGEKVFLECVQDMDHENMFWYRQDPGLGLRLIYFSYDVKMKEKGDIPEGYSVSREKKERFSLILESASTNQTSMYLCASRRSTDTQYFGPGTRLTVL.

This clonotype has ten or more counts. This sequence joins TRBV20-1 and TRBJ2-7; the match to TRBD1 covers 9 bases. V lost 3 bases and J lost 2; bases outside the gene matches: 11. This CDR3 has 16 amino acids. CDR1 is DFQATT, CDR2 SNEGSKA, per germline (reference sequence). The CDR3, as DNA: TGCAGTGCTAGGACCCTCGGACAGGGGAAGGCCTACGAGCAGTACTTC. Amino acid sequence: CSARTLGQGKAYEQYF.

This clonotype showed up just a few times. The V gene is TRBV6-1, the J gene TRBJ2-3, with D maybe TRBD2 (6 bases). V was shortened by 3 bases and J by 3 bases, with 10 bases between the two germline ends. This CDR3 has 14 residues. Per germline, CDR1 MNHNS and CDR2 SASEGT. CDR3 sequence: CASSEMAGTDTQYF. In nucleotides, the CDR3 is TGTGCCAGCAGTGAGATGGCGGGAACAGATACGCAGTATTTT.

V and J are TRBV3-1 and TRBJ2-5; D not certain. CDR1 and CDR2 (germline): LGHDT, YNNKEL (reference sequence). V lost 3 bases and J 4 bases, leaving 6 bases between the germline ends. CDR3 length: 12 amino acids. This chain's CDR3 is CASSHARETQYF. The CDR3 DNA is TGTGCCAGCAGCCATGCACGAGAGACCCAGTACTTC.

The sample holds a few counts of this clonotype. This sequence joins TRBV12-3 or TRBV12-4 and TRBJ2-5, with TRBD1 matching 7 bases. CDR3 size: 12 residues. The CDR3 DNA is TGTGCTTCCGGCAGGGGGCAAGAGACCCAGTACTTC. Its translation: CASGRGQETQYF.

This clonotype appeared once. This chain uses TRBV6-1 with TRBJ2-7, with unresolved D. The CDR3 covers 13 residues. Germline V lookup: CDR1 MNHNS, CDR2 SASEGT. V lost 2 bases, J lost 3 bases, and 8 bases lay in between. The CDR3 sequence: CASSEQLYYEQYF. Written as DNA, the CDR3 is TGTGCCAGCAGTGAACAGCTATACTACGAGCAGTACTTC.

The sample holds a few counts of this clonotype. The V and J genes are TRBV4-2 and TRBJ2-7; 8 bases map to TRBD2. Germline CDR1 is LGHNA and CDR2 is YNFKEQ. V dropped 0 bases and J dropped 5; count of bases not matched to a gene: 12. CDR3 size: 17 residues. The DNA for the CDR3 is TGTGCCAGCAGCCAAGATACCGGGAGGGCCAAGTTCAACGAGCAGTACTTC. Translated: CASSQDTGRAKFNEQYF.

This clonotype was seen a few times. The V call is TRBV7-3, the J call TRBJ2-1, with D maybe TRBD2 (6 bases). The V gene's germline CDR1 is SGHTA and CDR2 FQGTGA. Trimming took off 3 bases at V and 4 bases at J, with 10 bases between the two ends. This CDR3 region has 14 residues. For the CDR3, the DNA is TGTGCCAGCAGCTTTGGAGGGAGTTACAATGAGCAGTTCTTC. Translated: CASSFGGSYNEQFF.

This clonotype was counted between two and nine times. This chain connects TRBV28 to TRBJ2-7; D is possibly TRBD1 (5 bases). Germline CDR1 and CDR2: MDHEN and SYDVKM. CDR3 length: 12 residues. V was shortened by 8 bases and J by 4 bases, with 12 bases between the two germline ends. The CDR3 loop reads CASQTQGYEQYF. The CDR3, as DNA: TGTGCCAGCCAGACCCAGGGTTACGAGCAGTACTTC.

This clonotype turned up a few times. This rearrangement joins TRBV6-2 or TRBV6-3 to TRBJ2-7; D uncertain. The CDR3 sequence is 14 residues long. V lost 6 bases, J lost 3 bases, and 15 bases lay in between. CDR1 is MNHEY and CDR2 is SVGEGT in the germline V gene. This CDR3 reads CASRDGPPVYEQYF. The CDR3 DNA follows: TGTGCCAGCAGAGACGGCCCACCTGTCTACGAGCAGTACTTC.

This rearrangement joins TRBV28 to TRBJ2-5; 12 bases agree with TRBD2. V lost 8 bases, J lost 5 bases, and 12 bases stayed unmatched. The CDR3 length is 16 residues. Per the germline V gene, CDR1 is MDHEN and CDR2 is SYDVKM. The CDR3 bases are TGTGCCAGCGGCTACCTAGCGGGAGGGCCCGGGGAGACCCAGTACTTC. This gives the protein CASGYLAGGPGETQYF. The full variable domain, in which reference TRBV28 and TRBJ2-5 provide the parts outside the CDR3, is DVKVTQSSRYLVKRTGEKVFLECVQDMDHENMFWYRQDPGLGLRLIYFSYDVKMKEKGDIPEGYSVSREKKERFSLILESASTNQTSMYLCASGYLAGGPGETQYFGPGTRLLVL.

V is TRBV12-3 or TRBV12-4 and J is TRBJ2-1; 11 bases line up with TRBD2. V was clipped by 6 bases and J by 5 bases; unmatched bases: 9. The CDR3 extends over 16 amino acids. The CDR3 DNA sequence: TGTGCCAGCAGCGCCCCACTAGCGGGAGCAGACAATGAGCAGTTCTTC. Translated, it gives CASSAPLAGADNEQFF.